This TCR beta chain was obtained from a study of blood T cells in healthy people across ages. General study findings and limits: Greater diversity and more naive CD4+ cells were seen in long-lived donors than in aged donors.

A word on this clonotype: Its antigen is not identified.

Alongside a J-beta primer mix, a sample-barcoded 5' primer served in a second PCR lasting roughly 6 to 11 cycles. MiXCR was run by TCRdb on the 5' RACE reads, yielding one entry per CDR3 protein. The table records hundreds of thousands of distinct CDR3 sequences, 55% to 70% of them present only once. The CDR3 covers 14 residues. Germline V gives CDR1 DFQATT, CDR2 SNEGSKA (reference sequence). Germline trimming cut 3 bases from V and 7 bases from J; bases unmatched to any gene: 10. This sequence joins TRBV20-1 and TRBJ1-1; 8 positions match TRBD1. The source is a man aged 30 to 39 in good health. Sequencing was performed on blood. This CDR3 reads CSASKTGDMGEAFF. CDR3 bases: TGCAGTGCTAGTAAGACAGGGGATATGGGTGAAGCTTTCTTT.